This T cell receptor (beta chain) appears in the sequencing data of a study of T cell repertoires in cytomegalovirus infection. Study as a whole: Public TCR beta signatures were indicative of both CMV infection and a matching HLA type.

This CDR3 has 15 amino acids. Germline V gene sequence: CDR1 MNHEY, CDR2 SVGAGI. The trim removed 6 bases at V and 1 base at J, leaving 4 bases unmatched. Study-level points and caveats: Summed frequency of public TCR beta families distinguished CMV carriers with the relevant HLA. CMV-specific TCR beta clonotypes restricted by HLA-C were the ones dominating the ex vivo response.

Each CDR3 protein is one row after TCRdb ran MiXCR on the reads. Altogether 55,000 to 70,000 distinct CDR3 sequences are present, around 30% being singletons, with the ten largest covering nearly 70%. About this clonotype itself: The antigen is undetermined.

The sequence was obtained from a human donor in good health (CMV status not recorded). Some clones in this sample may be carry-over from other donors' samples. The V and J genes are TRBV6-5 and TRBJ1-5; TRBD1 aligns across 9 bases. The sequencing input was PBMCs, sequenced either directly or after in vitro stimulation (not recorded which). The CDR3 coding sequence is TGTGCCAGCAGCCCCGGGACAGGGAGCAATCAGCCCCAGCATTTT. It translates to CASSPGTGSNQPQHF.